These 6 T cell receptor beta chains were sequenced from one sample in a study of breast tumors, draining lymph nodes, adjacent tissues. Samples came from axillary lymph nodes draining the breast cancer. TCRdb recomputed calls from the multiplex PCR reads with MiXCR, one row per CDR3 protein. The sample lists over 200,000 distinct CDR3 sequences; less than 35% were seen once. Sequences were obtained from axillary lymph node tissue. The receptor source for this set is a female donor with breast cancer. Some clones in this sample may be carry-over from other donors' samples.

The rearrangement links TRBV7-9 to TRBJ1-6; D gene uncertain. Germline V gene data show CDR1 as SEHNR and CDR2 as FQNEAQ (reference sequence). Trimming stripped 4 bases from V and 3 bases from J, with 16 bases between. CDR3 length: 17 amino acids. In DNA, the CDR3 is TGTGCCAGCAGCTCCGGGCCCGTAGGAGTCTATAATTCACCCCTCCACTTT. Translated, it gives CASSSGPVGVYNSPLHF.

The chain links TRBV19 to TRBJ1-6; 8 nucleotides match TRBD1. This CDR3 has 15 residues. Losses at the gene ends were 5 bases for V and 4 bases for J; bases not matched to a gene: 4. Germline CDR1 LNHDA, CDR2 SQIVND (reference sequence). CDR3 DNA sequence: TGTGCCAGTAGTGACGGACAGGGATATAATTCACCCCTCCACTTT. It translates to CASSDGQGYNSPLHF.

This chain uses TRBV2 with TRBJ1-3; D gene unclear. This CDR3 is built from 16 residues. Deletions cut 2 bases from V and 2 bases from J, with 13 bases between. Germline CDR1 reads SNHLY; CDR2 reads FYNNEI. The CDR3 region is CASSETPGSPGNTIYF. In DNA, the CDR3 is TGTGCCAGCAGTGAAACGCCCGGGAGCCCTGGAAACACCATATATTTT. Full variable domain (rest looked up from reference TRBV2 and TRBJ1-3): EPEVTQTPSHQVTQMGQEVILRCVPISNHLYFYWYRQILGQKVEFLVSFYNNEISEKSEIFDDQFSVERPDGSNFTLKIRSTKLEDSAMYFCASSETPGSPGNTIYFGEGSWLTVV.

This clonotype was observed many times. Being one base from a much bigger clone, this may be a read error. The CDR3 loop reads CSARRGGANGKLFF. In nucleotides, the CDR3 is TGCAGTGCCCGCCGCGGCGGGGCGAACGGGAAGCTGTTTTTT. The J gene is TRBJ2-2, the V gene TRBV20-1; D possibly corresponds to TRBD2 (6 bases). The germline V gene encodes CDR1 DFQATT and CDR2 SNEGSKA (reference sequence). The CDR3 sequence is 14 residues long.

There are many counts of this clonotype. The chain has TRBV20-1 and TRBJ2-1; D assignment may be TRBD1 or TRBD2 (5 bases each). CDR3 size: 15 residues. CDR1 DFQATT and CDR2 SNEGSKA come from the germline V gene (reference sequence). V was cut by 3 bases and J by 0 bases, with 12 bases left in between. CDR3 sequence reads: CSARGPRSSYNEQFF. The CDR3 DNA reads TGCAGTGCTAGGGGACCACGAAGCTCCTACAATGAGCAGTTCTTC.

This clonotype was recorded many times. The chain links TRBV9 to TRBJ2-3; 9 bases are shared with TRBD2. Germline values: CDR1 SGDLS, CDR2 YYNGEE. V gave up 0 bases and J gave up 2 bases; unmatched junction bases: 1. This CDR3 comprises 15 residues. This CDR3 reads CASSVVAGVTDTQYF. Written as DNA, the CDR3 is TGTGCCAGCAGCGTAGTAGCGGGAGTCACAGATACGCAGTATTTT. Full variable domain (rest looked up from reference TRBV9 and TRBJ2-3): DSGVTQTPKHLITATGQRVTLRCSPRSGDLSVYWYQQSLDQGLQFLIQYYNGEERAKGNILERFSAQQFPDLHSELNLSSLELGDSALYFCASSVVAGVTDTQYFGPGTRLTVL.